A single sample gave rise to the 2 T cell receptor beta chains below, sequenced in a study of cytomegalovirus exposure and HLA in healthy donors (dated by TCRdb to the late 2010s). The library was made by the immunoSEQ multiplex PCR assay. The multiplex PCR relied on a mix of 60 forward primers for TCR Vbeta segments and 13 reverse primers for TCR Jbeta segments. TCRdb retrieved this table from immuneACCESS and kept in-frame rearrangements only. Not all clones are present; in checked studies, unresolved V genes account for under half, and no reason is known for the remainder. Present in this sample are fewer than 250,000 clones, about 82% of which were seen just once. In total, the top ten clones hold roughly 3.1% of the sample. The specimen sequenced was PBMCs. Source of these receptors: a man under 40 in good health and CMV-seronegative.

V gene TRBV21-1 combines with J gene TRBJ1-2; the table gives TRBD1 as D, unverified against the DNA. TRBV21-1 is annotated as a pseudogene. CDR3 size: 14 residues. The CDR3 region has the DNA TGTGCCAGCACTCGGACAGGGGGAAATCAGGGCTACACCTTC. Its protein product is CASTRTGGNQGYTF.

The sample holds a few counts of this clone. The chain couples TRBV28 to TRBJ2-7, with 10 bases lining up with TRBD1. The germline V gene has CDR1 MDHEN and CDR2 SYDVKM. CDR3 length: 15 amino acids. J gave up 3 bases and V 5 bases, and 7 bases lay outside the gene matches. CDR3 DNA sequence: TGTGCCAGCAGTCCTCCGGGACAGGGGATCTACGAGCAGTACTTC. Encoded protein: CASSPPGQGIYEQYF.